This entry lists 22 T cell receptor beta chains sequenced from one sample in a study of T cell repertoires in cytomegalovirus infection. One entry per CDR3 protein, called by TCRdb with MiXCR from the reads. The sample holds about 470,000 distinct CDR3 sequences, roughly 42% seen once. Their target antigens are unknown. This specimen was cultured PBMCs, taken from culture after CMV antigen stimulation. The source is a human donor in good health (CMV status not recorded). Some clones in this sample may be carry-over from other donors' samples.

The CDR3, as DNA: TGTGCCAGCAGTCTAGAAGCGGGGGGGTCTGGCAATGAGCAGTTCTTC. Its protein is CASSLEAGGSGNEQFF. V usage is TRBV5-3 and J usage is TRBJ2-1; TRBD2 aligns across 10 bases. TRBV5-3 qualifies as an ORF whose function is uncertain. There are 16 residues in the CDR3. Trimming at V came to 8 bases and at J to 6 bases, leaving 14 bases not matched to a gene.

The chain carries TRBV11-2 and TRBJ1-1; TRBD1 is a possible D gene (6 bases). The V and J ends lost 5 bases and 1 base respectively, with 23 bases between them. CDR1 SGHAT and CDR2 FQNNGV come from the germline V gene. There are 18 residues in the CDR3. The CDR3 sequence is CASSLNPNLRGSNTEAFF. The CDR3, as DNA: TGTGCCAGCAGCCTGAACCCCAACCTCAGGGGTTCGAACACTGAAGCTTTCTTT.

For the CDR3, the DNA is TGTGCCAGCAGCCCATTATACAGGGGACAACACTATGGCTACACCTTC. Encoded protein: CASSPLYRGQHYGYTF. The chain links TRBV7-2 to TRBJ1-2; 7 bases line up with TRBD1. The trim removed 5 bases at V and 3 bases at J, leaving 12 bases unmatched. The CDR3 covers 16 residues. The germline gives CDR1 SGHTA, CDR2 FQGNSA.

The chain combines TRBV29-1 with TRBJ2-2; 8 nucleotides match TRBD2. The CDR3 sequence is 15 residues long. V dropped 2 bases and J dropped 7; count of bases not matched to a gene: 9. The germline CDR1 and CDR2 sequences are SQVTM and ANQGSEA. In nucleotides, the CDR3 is TGCAGCGTTGAACAGGGACTAGGGGCGAGCGGGGAGCTGTTTTTT. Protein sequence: CSVEQGLGASGELFF.

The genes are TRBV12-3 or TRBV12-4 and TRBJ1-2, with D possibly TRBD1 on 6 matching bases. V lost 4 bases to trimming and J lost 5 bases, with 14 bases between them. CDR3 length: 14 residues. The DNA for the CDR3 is TGTGCCAGCAGTTCGGAACAGGGTCCGTATGGCTACACCTTC. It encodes CASSSEQGPYGYTF.

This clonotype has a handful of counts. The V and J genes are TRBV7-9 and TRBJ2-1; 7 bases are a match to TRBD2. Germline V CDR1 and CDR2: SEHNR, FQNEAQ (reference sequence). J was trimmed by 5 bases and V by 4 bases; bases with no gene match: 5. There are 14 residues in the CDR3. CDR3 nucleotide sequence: TGTGCCAGCAGCTCCCCGGGACTACACAATGAGCAGTTCTTC. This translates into CASSSPGLHNEQFF. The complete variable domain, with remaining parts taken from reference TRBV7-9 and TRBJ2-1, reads DTGVSQNPRHKITKRGQNVTFRCDPISEHNRLYWYRQTLGQGPEFLTYFQNEAQLEKSRLLSDRFSAERPKGSFSTLEIQRTEQGDSAMYLCASSSPGLHNEQFFGPGTRLTVL.

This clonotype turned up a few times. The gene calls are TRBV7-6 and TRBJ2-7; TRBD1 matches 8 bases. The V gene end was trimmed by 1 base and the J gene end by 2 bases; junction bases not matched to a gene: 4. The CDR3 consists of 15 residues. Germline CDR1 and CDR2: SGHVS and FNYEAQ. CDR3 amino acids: CASSLDGTGAYEQYF. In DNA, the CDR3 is TGTGCCAGCAGCTTAGATGGGACAGGCGCCTACGAGCAGTACTTC.

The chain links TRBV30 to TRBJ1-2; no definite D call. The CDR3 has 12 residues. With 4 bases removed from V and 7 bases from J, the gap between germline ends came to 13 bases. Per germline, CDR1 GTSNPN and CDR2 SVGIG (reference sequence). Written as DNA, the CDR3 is TGTGCCTGGAATACGGGTGCGTTTGGCTACACCTTC. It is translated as CAWNTGAFGYTF.

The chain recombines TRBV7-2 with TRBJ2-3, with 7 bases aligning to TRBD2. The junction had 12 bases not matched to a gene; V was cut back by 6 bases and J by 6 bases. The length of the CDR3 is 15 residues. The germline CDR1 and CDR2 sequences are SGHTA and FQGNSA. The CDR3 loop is CASRTWTLGGDTQYF. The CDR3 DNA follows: TGTGCCAGCAGGACATGGACGCTCGGGGGGGATACGCAGTATTTT.

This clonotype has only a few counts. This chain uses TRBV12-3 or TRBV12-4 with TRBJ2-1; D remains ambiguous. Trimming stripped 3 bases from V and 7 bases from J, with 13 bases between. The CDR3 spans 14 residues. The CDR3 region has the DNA TGTGCCAGCAGTTTGTGGGAAGGGTATAATGAGCAGTTCTTC. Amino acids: CASSLWEGYNEQFF.

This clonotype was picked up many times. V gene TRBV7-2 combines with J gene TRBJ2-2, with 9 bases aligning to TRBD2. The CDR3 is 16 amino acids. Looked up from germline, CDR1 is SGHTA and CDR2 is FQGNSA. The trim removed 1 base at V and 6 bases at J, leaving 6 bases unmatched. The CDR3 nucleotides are TGTGCCAGCAGCTTAGTCGGGACTAGCTTCGCCGGGGAGCTGTTTTTT. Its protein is CASSLVGTSFAGELFF.

The DNA of the CDR3 is TGTGCCAGCACGGGGGGCGGGGCCTCCTACAATGAGCAGTTCTTC. Translating it yields CASTGGGASYNEQFF. The chain employs TRBV6-6 and TRBJ2-1; weak D call: TRBD2 (7 bases). Germline V gene data show CDR1 as MNHNY and CDR2 as SVGAGI (reference sequence). V gave up 7 bases and J gave up 0 bases, with 13 bases separating them. The CDR3 spans 15 residues.

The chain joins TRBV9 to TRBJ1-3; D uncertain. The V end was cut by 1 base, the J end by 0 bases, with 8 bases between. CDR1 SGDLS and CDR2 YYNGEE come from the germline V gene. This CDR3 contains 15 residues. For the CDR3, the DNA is TGTGCCAGCAGCGTACGCGGAGGCTCTGGAAACACCATATATTTT. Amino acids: CASSVRGGSGNTIYF.

The CDR3, as DNA: TGCGCCAGCATGCTAGCGGGACGGGAGACCCAGTACTTC. Encoded protein: CASMLAGRETQYF. The V and J genes are TRBV10-2 and TRBJ2-5, with 9 bases fitting TRBD2. Germline V gene lookup returns CDR1 WSHSY and CDR2 SAAADI. The CDR3 totals 13 residues. The V segment lost 7 bases and the J segment 5 bases; nucleotides outside the gene matches: 5.

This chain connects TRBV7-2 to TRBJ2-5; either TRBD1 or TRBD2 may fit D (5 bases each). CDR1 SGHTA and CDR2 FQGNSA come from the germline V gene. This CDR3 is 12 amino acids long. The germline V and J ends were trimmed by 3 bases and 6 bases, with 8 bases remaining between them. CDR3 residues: CASSLRGQTQYF. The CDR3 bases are TGTGCCAGCAGCTTGAGGGGACAGACCCAGTACTTC.

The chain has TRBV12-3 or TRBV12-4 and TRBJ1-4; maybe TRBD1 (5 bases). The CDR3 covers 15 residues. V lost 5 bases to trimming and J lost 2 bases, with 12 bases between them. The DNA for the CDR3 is TGTGCCAGCAGTCCCCGAGGGGCCACTAATGAAAAACTGTTTTTT. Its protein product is CASSPRGATNEKLFF.

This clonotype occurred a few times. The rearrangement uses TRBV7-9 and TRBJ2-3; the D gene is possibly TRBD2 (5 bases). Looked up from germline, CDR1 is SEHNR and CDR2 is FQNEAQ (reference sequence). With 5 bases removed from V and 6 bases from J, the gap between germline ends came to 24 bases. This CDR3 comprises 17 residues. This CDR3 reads CASSILSRESSEDTQYF. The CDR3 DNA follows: TGTGCCAGCAGCATACTTTCCCGGGAATCATCGGAGGATACGCAGTATTTT.

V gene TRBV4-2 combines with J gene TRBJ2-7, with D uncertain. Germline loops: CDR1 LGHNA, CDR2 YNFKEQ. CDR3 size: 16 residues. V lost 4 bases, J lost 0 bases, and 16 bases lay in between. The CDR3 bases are TGTGCCAGCAGCCTGCTTACGGCGCTGAGCTCCTACGAGCAGTACTTC. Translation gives CASSLLTALSSYEQYF.

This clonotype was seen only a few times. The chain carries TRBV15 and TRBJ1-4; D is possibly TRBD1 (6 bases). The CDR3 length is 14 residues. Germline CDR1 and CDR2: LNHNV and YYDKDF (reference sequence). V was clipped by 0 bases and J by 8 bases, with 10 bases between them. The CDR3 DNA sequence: TGTGCCACCAGCAGAGATAGGGGGGGAGAAAAACTGTTTTTT. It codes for CATSRDRGGEKLFF.

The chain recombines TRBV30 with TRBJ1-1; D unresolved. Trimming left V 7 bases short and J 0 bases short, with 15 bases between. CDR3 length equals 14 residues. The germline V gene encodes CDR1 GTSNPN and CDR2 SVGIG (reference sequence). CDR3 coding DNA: TGTGCCTACTACGGGCCCACCATGAACACTGAAGCTTTCTTT. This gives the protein CAYYGPTMNTEAFF.

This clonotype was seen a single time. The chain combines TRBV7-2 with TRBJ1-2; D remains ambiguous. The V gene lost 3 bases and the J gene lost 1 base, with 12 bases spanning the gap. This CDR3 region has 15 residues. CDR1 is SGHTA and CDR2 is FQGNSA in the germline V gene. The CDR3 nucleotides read TGTGCCAGCAGCTTCACAGCGGTCGTTAACTATGGCTACACCTTC. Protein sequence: CASSFTAVVNYGYTF.

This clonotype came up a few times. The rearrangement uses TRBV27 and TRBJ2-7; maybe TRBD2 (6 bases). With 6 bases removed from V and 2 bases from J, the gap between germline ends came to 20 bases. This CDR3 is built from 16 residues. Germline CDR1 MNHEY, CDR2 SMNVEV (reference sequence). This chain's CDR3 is CASSTSSDSTPYEQYF. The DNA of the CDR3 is TGTGCCAGCAGCACCTCTAGCGATTCCACACCCTACGAGCAGTACTTC.